A single sample is the source of the 10 T cell receptor beta chains below, sequenced in a study of monozygotic twins with inflammatory bowel disease. Each CDR3 protein gets one entry in TCRdb, which reprocessed the 5' RACE reads and gives no DNA. The clone table shows approximately 420,000 distinct CDR3 sequences, with the ten largest holding roughly 2.5%. Sequenced: blood. These receptors came from a human donor with ulcerative colitis or Crohn's disease, or a healthy co-twin of an affected twin (not recorded which).

The chain carries TRBV20-1 and TRBJ2-1; the TRBD2 assignment by TCRdb is unverifiable without DNA. The germline CDR1 and CDR2 sequences are DFQATT and SNEGSKA (reference sequence). There are 13 residues in the CDR3. The chain's CDR3 is CSHLAGAFNEQFF.

This chain joins TRBV4-2 and TRBJ1-6; lacking DNA, the TRBD1 call made by TCRdb goes unchecked. The V gene's germline CDR1 is LGHNA and CDR2 YNFKEQ. The CDR3 is 15 residues long. This CDR3 is CASSQGVDRVSPLHF.

The rearrangement uses TRBV28 and TRBJ2-5; checking the TCRdb D call of TRBD1 is not possible without DNA. The CDR3 runs 16 residues. Germline CDR1 is MDHEN and CDR2 is SYDVKM. The CDR3 region is CASSLWGPGKKETQYF.

V gene TRBV15 combines with J gene TRBJ1-2; TCRdb gives TRBD1 as the D gene, but with no DNA this cannot be confirmed. The CDR3 is 13 amino acids. Germline V gene data show CDR1 as LNHNV and CDR2 as YYDKDF (reference sequence). Here the CDR3 reads CATSPGRSYGYTF.

The CDR3 is CASKVEPASNYGYTF. The genes are TRBV5-1 and TRBJ1-2. CDR3 length: 15 residues. The V gene's germline CDR1 is SGHRS and CDR2 YFSETQ. The full variable domain, with the rest looked up from reference TRBV5-1 and TRBJ1-2, is KAGVTQTPRYLIKTRGQQVTLSCSPISGHRSVSWYQQTPGQGLQFLFEYFSETQRNKGNFPGRFSGRQFSNSRSEMNVSTLELGDSALYLCASKVEPASNYGYTFGSGTRLTVV.

The rearrangement uses TRBV7-9 and TRBJ2-3; TCRdb reports TRBD1, a call that lacks DNA to check it against. Germline V CDR1 and CDR2: SEHNR, FQNEAQ (reference sequence). The CDR3 sequence is 12 residues long. CDR3 loop: CASSPGSNTQYF.

The chain carries TRBV28 and TRBJ2-1; the TCRdb call, TRBD2, lacks DNA for checking. The CDR3 sequence is 16 residues long. The germline V gene encodes CDR1 MDHEN and CDR2 SYDVKM. The CDR3 protein is CASSPWTSMGPNEQFF. The full variable domain, its missing parts supplied by reference TRBV28 and TRBJ2-1, is DVKVTQSSRYLVKRTGEKVFLECVQDMDHENMFWYRQDPGLGLRLIYFSYDVKMKEKGDIPEGYSVSREKKERFSLILESASTNQTSMYLCASSPWTSMGPNEQFFGPGTRLTVL.

The gene calls are TRBV6-6 and TRBJ1-1; the D call from TCRdb, TRBD1, cannot be confirmed without DNA. This CDR3 spans 12 amino acids. CDR1 and CDR2 (germline): MNHNY, SVGAGI (reference sequence). The CDR3 reads CASSYAEGSAFF.

CDR3 loop: CSFTGGPDEQFF. J is TRBJ2-1 and V is TRBV29-1; TCRdb's D gene call, TRBD1, goes unchecked for lack of DNA. Germline V lookup: CDR1 SQVTM, CDR2 ANQGSEA. This CDR3 spans 12 amino acids.

The chain joins TRBV12-3 or TRBV12-4 to TRBJ2-4; absent DNA, TCRdb's TRBD2 call cannot be checked. CDR3 length: 16 residues. The CDR3 is CASSFLGGSRQNIQYF.